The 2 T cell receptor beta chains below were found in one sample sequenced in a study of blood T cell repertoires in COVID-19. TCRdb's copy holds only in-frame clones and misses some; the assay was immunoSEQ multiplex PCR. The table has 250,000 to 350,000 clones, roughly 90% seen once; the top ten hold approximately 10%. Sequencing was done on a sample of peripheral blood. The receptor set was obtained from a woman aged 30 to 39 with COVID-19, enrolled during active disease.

For the CDR3, the DNA is TGCAGCGTTTCGACAGGGGGCTTCTCTGGAAACACCATATATTTT. This sequence encodes CSVSTGGFSGNTIYF. V and J are TRBV29-1 and TRBJ1-3, with TRBD1 matching over 10 bases. After removal of 5 bases from V and 0 bases from J, the junction contained 4 bases not matched to a gene. Per the germline V gene, CDR1 is SQVTM and CDR2 is ANQGSEA. The CDR3 spans 15 residues.

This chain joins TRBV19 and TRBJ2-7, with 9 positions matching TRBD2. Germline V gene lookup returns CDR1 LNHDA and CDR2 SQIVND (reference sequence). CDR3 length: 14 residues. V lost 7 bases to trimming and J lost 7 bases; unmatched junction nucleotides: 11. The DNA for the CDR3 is TGTGCCAGTAACCCTAGCGGGACCAGGGGTGAGCAGTACTTC. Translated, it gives CASNPSGTRGEQYF.